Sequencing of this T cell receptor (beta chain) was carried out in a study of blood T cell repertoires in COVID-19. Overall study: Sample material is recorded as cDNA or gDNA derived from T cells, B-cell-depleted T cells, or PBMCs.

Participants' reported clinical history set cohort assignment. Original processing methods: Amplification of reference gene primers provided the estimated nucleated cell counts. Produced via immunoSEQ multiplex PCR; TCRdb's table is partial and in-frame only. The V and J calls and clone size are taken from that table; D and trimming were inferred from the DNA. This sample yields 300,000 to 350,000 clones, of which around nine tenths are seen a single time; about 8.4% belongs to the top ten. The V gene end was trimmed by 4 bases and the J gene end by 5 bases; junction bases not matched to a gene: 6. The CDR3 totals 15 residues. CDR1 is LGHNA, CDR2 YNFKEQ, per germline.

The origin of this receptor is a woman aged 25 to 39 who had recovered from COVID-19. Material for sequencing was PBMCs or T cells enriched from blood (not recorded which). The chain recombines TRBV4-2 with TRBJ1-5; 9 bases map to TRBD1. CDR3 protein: CASSPADRGHQPQHF. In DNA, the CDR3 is TGTGCCAGCAGCCCGGCGGACAGGGGCCATCAGCCCCAGCATTTT.